The 3 T cell receptor beta chains presented below share a single source sample, sequenced in a study of blood T cell repertoires in COVID-19. The method was immunoSEQ multiplex PCR; TCRdb's version includes in-frame clones alone and lacks a portion of them. The sample holds roughly 100,000 clones, roughly 76% seen once. The sequencing sample was made of peripheral blood. These receptors all come from a man older than 75 with COVID-19, enrolled during active disease.

The chain has TRBV5-1 and TRBJ1-4; possible D gene TRBD1, 5 bases. Trimming removed 0 bases at V and 7 bases at J, with 10 bases between. This CDR3 spans 14 amino acids. From germline, CDR1 is SGHRS and CDR2 YFSETQ. CDR3 protein: CASSLGRTREKLFF. In DNA form, the CDR3 reads TGCGCCAGCAGCTTGGGAAGGACACGTGAAAAACTGTTTTTT.

This chain uses TRBV4-3 with TRBJ1-3, with 7 bases fitting TRBD1. The CDR3 is 15 amino acids. The V segment lost 3 bases and the J segment 0 bases; nucleotides outside the gene matches: 2. CDR1 and CDR2 from the germline V gene are LGHNA and YSLEER. The CDR3 DNA reads TGCGCCAGCAGCCAGAGGGGGCCCTCTGGAAACACCATATATTTT. Its protein product is CASSQRGPSGNTIYF.

This chain links TRBV13 with TRBJ1-1; TRBD1 agrees at 11 bases. The CDR3 runs to 15 residues. Germline loops: CDR1 PRHDT, CDR2 FYEKMQ (reference sequence). V trimming: 2 bases; J trimming: 5 bases; junction bases outside the gene matches: 4. The CDR3 spells CASSLRDRGGTEAFF. Written as DNA, the CDR3 is TGTGCCAGCAGCTTAAGGGACAGGGGGGGAACTGAAGCTTTCTTT.